Listed here are 23 T cell receptor beta chains from one sample, sequenced in a study of prognosis after radiotherapy for stage I lung cancer. Genomic DNA was subjected to two-round multiplex PCR for amplification of TCR beta CDR3. Primers were specific to each TRBV and TRBJ gene in first-round PCR. TCRdb reprocessed the multiplex PCR reads via MiXCR and lists one record per CDR3 protein. The table includes about 31,000 distinct CDR3 sequences, about 39% detected once. Sequences were derived from PBMCs, sampled before or after stereotactic body radiation therapy (not recorded which). Every receptor here comes from a donor aged 50 or older with non-small cell lung cancer.

This clonotype was seen repeatedly, ten times or more. The CDR3 DNA reads TGTGCCAGCAATCAATGGGGGACAGATACGCAGTATTTT. This translates into CASNQWGTDTQYF. The chain employs TRBV9 and TRBJ2-3, with D perhaps assigned TRBD1 or TRBD2 (5 bases each). Germline loops: CDR1 SGDLS, CDR2 YYNGEE. The CDR3 totals 13 residues. Trimming removed 6 bases at V and 3 bases at J, with 11 bases between.

Regarding this clonotype: One end of the junction fails to match germline, which may point to a read error. This chain connects TRBV6-2 or TRBV6-3 to TRBJ1-2; 7 bases agree with TRBD1. Germline V lookup: CDR1 MNHEY, CDR2 SVGEGT. This CDR3 is 13 amino acids long. CDR3 region: CDSSSDRVHGYTF. In DNA, the CDR3 is TGTGACAGCAGTTCAGACAGGGTCCACGGCTACACCTTC.

Ten or more counts support this clonotype. The gene calls are TRBV4-1 and TRBJ1-2; D is ambiguous. This CDR3 contains 13 residues. V was trimmed by 0 bases and J by 2 bases, leaving 4 bases between them. Germline lookup yields CDR1 MGHRA and CDR2 YSYEKL. The CDR3 spells CASSQDLNYGYTF. CDR3 DNA: TGCGCCAGCAGCCAAGATTTGAACTATGGCTACACCTTC.

Ten or more counts support this clonotype. The chain has TRBV2 and TRBJ1-4; a possible D gene is TRBD1 (5 bases). In germline, CDR1 is SNHLY, CDR2 FYNNEI. The CDR3 runs 14 residues. V lost 1 base and J 8 bases, leaving 11 bases between the germline ends. The CDR3 bases are TGTGCCAGCAGTGAAGGAGGGGCCCCGGAAAAACTGTTTTTT. This translates into CASSEGGAPEKLFF.

This clonotype was counted between two and nine times. The V call is TRBV11-3, the J call TRBJ2-1, with D perhaps matching TRBD1 or TRBD2 (5 bases each). The V end was cut by 0 bases, the J end by 0 bases, with 12 bases between. CDR1 is SGHNT and CDR2 is YENEEA in the germline V gene. The CDR3 totals 17 residues. CDR3 in amino acids: CASSLDVGDVSYNEQFF. The CDR3, as DNA: TGTGCCAGCAGCTTAGATGTTGGGGACGTCTCCTACAATGAGCAGTTCTTC.

V and J are TRBV28 and TRBJ1-5; a weak D match, TRBD1 (5 bases). Trimming took 10 bases from V and 2 from J, leaving 18 bases between them. The CDR3 length is 15 residues. Germline V gives CDR1 MDHEN, CDR2 SYDVKM. CDR3 sequence (DNA): TGTGCCACCAGCTCTGGGGGAGTGGGCAATCAGCCCCAGCATTTT. Amino acids: CATSSGGVGNQPQHF.

On this clonotype: Given the absence of the conserved phenylalanine or tryptophan at the CDR3 end, a read error is likely. This chain uses TRBV12-3 or TRBV12-4 with TRBJ2-1; D is perhaps TRBD2 (6 bases). The CDR3 consists of 18 residues. The CDR3: CANSTGTGVLISYNEQFC. DNA of the CDR3: TGTGCCAACAGTACCGGGACGGGGGTCCTTATTTCCTACAATGAGCAGTTCTGC.

Remarks on this clonotype: The germline gene is not matched at one end of the junction; a read error may be the cause. The J gene is TRBJ2-1, the V gene TRBV7-7, with D perhaps TRBD1 (6 bases). Germline V CDR1 and CDR2: SSHAT, FNYEAQ (reference sequence). The CDR3 contains 14 residues. CDR3 protein: CASSLGQTYNEQFF. DNA for the CDR3: TGTGCTAGCAGCTTAGGACAGACGTACAATGAGCAGTTCTTC.

This clonotype has a count of ten or more. The chain carries TRBV5-1 and TRBJ2-4; possibly TRBD1 for D (6 bases). Germline CDR1 SGHRS, CDR2 YFSETQ. Between the trimmed V and J ends, which lost 2 bases and 0 bases, there was a span of 9 bases. The CDR3 spans 15 residues. CDR3 DNA: TGCGCCAGCAGCTTCTCGGACAGAGCCAAAAACATTCAGTACTTC. Translating gives CASSFSDRAKNIQYF.

The gene calls are TRBV5-1 and TRBJ1-5; no reliable D call. The CDR3 runs to 15 residues. Trimming took off 0 bases at V and 0 bases at J, with 7 bases between the two ends. Germline V CDR1 and CDR2: SGHRS, YFSETQ. The CDR3 DNA reads TGCGCCAGCAGCTTGGACGGGGATAGCAATCAGCCCCAGCATTTT. Amino acid sequence: CASSLDGDSNQPQHF.

There are many counts of this clonotype. Possible read error: a much larger clone is one base away. This sequence joins TRBV2 and TRBJ2-7; TRBD2 matches at 7 bases. Germline assignment: CDR1 SNHLY and CDR2 FYNNEI. This CDR3 has 11 amino acids. The DNA for the CDR3 is TGTACCAGCGGGACGGTCTACGAGCAGTACTTC. This gives the protein CTSGTVYEQYF.

At least ten counts were recorded for this clonotype. The J gene is TRBJ2-7, the V gene TRBV20-1; D call uncertain. The germline V gene encodes CDR1 DFQATT and CDR2 SNEGSKA (reference sequence). The CDR3 has 14 residues. V lost 2 bases and J lost 9, with 20 bases in between. DNA for the CDR3: TGCAGTGCTAGACTGACCCCAAGATCTACGGGGCAGTACTTC. Translated: CSARLTPRSTGQYF.

A word on this clonotype: Possible read error: a much larger clone is one base away. Here the CDR3 DNA reads TGTGCCAGCAGAGGGAGGACAGGGGGCCGGTACGAGCAGTACTTC. This translates into CASRGRTGGRYEQYF. The rearrangement joins TRBV5-6 to TRBJ2-7; TRBD1 matches 11 bases. With 5 bases clipped from V and 4 bases from J, the junction kept 8 bases outside the gene matches. This CDR3 region has 15 residues. CDR1 and CDR2 (germline): SGHDT, YYEEEE.

This clonotype is classed as medium-sized (0.01 to 0.1%). The genes are TRBV27 and TRBJ1-5; 9 positions agree with TRBD1. The CDR3 has 14 amino acids. Germline V CDR1 and CDR2: MNHEY, SMNVEV (reference sequence). The V and J ends lost 5 bases and 5 bases, in that order; junction bases with no gene match: 4. The CDR3 DNA reads as TGTGCCAGCAGTCCACAGGGGGCTGATCAGCCCCAGCATTTT. Its protein product is CASSPQGADQPQHF.

In the case of this clonotype: This likely came from a read error, as a far larger clone is one base away. J is TRBJ1-5 and V is TRBV6-8; possibly TRBD1 for D (6 bases). The CDR3 length is 14 residues. Looked up from germline, CDR1 is MNHGY and CDR2 is SAAAGT. The CDR3, as DNA: TGTGTCAGCAGCTTTACAGGGATCAATCAGCCCCAGCATTTT. This sequence encodes CVSSFTGINQPQHF.

This clonotype was counted many times. One end of the junction varies from germline; a read error may be responsible. The rearrangement uses TRBV3-1 and TRBJ2-5; 10 nucleotides match TRBD2. The CDR3 spans 14 residues. The germline gives CDR1 LGHDT, CDR2 YNNKEL (reference sequence). The CDR3 nucleotides read TGTGCCAGCAGCCAACCACTAGCGGGGCAAACCCGGTACTTC. Translated: CASSQPLAGQTRYF.

The chain recombines TRBV11-2 with TRBJ2-1; maybe TRBD2 (5 bases). The CDR3 has 13 amino acids. CDR1 and CDR2 (germline): SGHAT, FQNNGV. Between the trimmed V and J ends, which lost 5 bases and 7 bases, there was a span of 12 bases. The CDR3 DNA follows: TGTGCCAGCAGCATCCAACGGGGAAATGAGCAGTTCTTC. Amino acid sequence: CASSIQRGNEQFF.

A remark on this clonotype: Mismatch with germline at one junction end may stem from a read error. The V call is TRBV6-9, the J call TRBJ1-1; D perhaps matches TRBD1 (5 bases). Germline CDR1 reads MNHGY; CDR2 reads SVAAGI. The CDR3 consists of 14 residues. Here the CDR3 reads CSSSYGAFNTEAFF. CDR3 sequence (DNA): TGTTCCAGCAGTTACGGGGCCTTTAACACTGAAGCTTTCTTT.

The rearrangement uses TRBV19 and TRBJ2-7; a possible D gene is TRBD1 (5 bases). V was clipped by 3 bases and J by 10 bases, with 10 bases between them. There are 11 residues in the CDR3. Germline CDR1 and CDR2: LNHDA and SQIVND (reference sequence). CDR3 loop: CASSMGQEQYF. Here the CDR3 DNA reads TGTGCCAGTAGTATGGGGCAAGAACAGTACTTC.

This clonotype was recorded at least ten times. The CDR3 does not end in the conserved phenylalanine or tryptophan, so this is likely a read error. The chain combines TRBV28 with TRBJ2-1, with D perhaps TRBD1 (5 bases). V dropped 7 bases and J dropped 4 bases, with 17 bases sitting between them. Germline values: CDR1 MDHEN, CDR2 SYDVKM. This CDR3 has 15 amino acids. The CDR3 DNA reads as TGTGCCAGCATCGGTCCAGGGCGACCTTACAATGAGCAGTTCCTC. This gives the protein CASIGPGRPYNEQFL.

The chain combines TRBV11-2 with TRBJ1-5; D is ambiguous. CDR1 and CDR2 from the germline V gene are SGHAT and FQNNGV. The germline V and J ends were trimmed by 8 bases and 0 bases, with 14 bases remaining between them. This CDR3 contains 15 residues. CDR3 sequence (DNA): TGTGCCAGCCCGGGCAGCCCCCATAGCAATCAGCCCCAGCATTTT. Protein product: CASPGSPHSNQPQHF. The entire variable domain, with the rest obtained from reference TRBV11-2 and TRBJ1-5, is as follows: EAGVAQSPRYKIIEKRQSVAFWCNPISGHATLYWYQQILGQGPKLLIQFQNNGVVDDSQLPKDRFSAERLKGVDSTLKIQPAKLEDSAVYLCASPGSPHSNQPQHFGDGTRLSIL.

At least ten counts were recorded for this clonotype. The chain links TRBV5-1 to TRBJ1-1, with 8 bases fitting TRBD1. This CDR3 contains 13 residues. V lost 6 bases to trimming and J lost 4 bases; unmatched junction nucleotides: 5. Germline V gene lookup returns CDR1 SGHRS and CDR2 YFSETQ. CDR3 in DNA: TGCGCCAGCATTGGACAGGGATCCACTGAAGCTTTCTTT. Residues: CASIGQGSTEAFF.

The V call is TRBV11-3, the J call TRBJ2-7, with TRBD2 identical over 7 bases. Germline assignment: CDR1 SGHNT and CDR2 YENEEA. V lost 2 bases, J lost 0 bases, and 16 bases stayed unmatched. This CDR3 contains 19 residues. The CDR3 nucleotides read TGTGCCAGCAGCTTAAATGGGTCGTTGTGCGGCGGGAGCTCCTACGAGCAGTACTTC. Translated, it gives CASSLNGSLCGGSSYEQYF.